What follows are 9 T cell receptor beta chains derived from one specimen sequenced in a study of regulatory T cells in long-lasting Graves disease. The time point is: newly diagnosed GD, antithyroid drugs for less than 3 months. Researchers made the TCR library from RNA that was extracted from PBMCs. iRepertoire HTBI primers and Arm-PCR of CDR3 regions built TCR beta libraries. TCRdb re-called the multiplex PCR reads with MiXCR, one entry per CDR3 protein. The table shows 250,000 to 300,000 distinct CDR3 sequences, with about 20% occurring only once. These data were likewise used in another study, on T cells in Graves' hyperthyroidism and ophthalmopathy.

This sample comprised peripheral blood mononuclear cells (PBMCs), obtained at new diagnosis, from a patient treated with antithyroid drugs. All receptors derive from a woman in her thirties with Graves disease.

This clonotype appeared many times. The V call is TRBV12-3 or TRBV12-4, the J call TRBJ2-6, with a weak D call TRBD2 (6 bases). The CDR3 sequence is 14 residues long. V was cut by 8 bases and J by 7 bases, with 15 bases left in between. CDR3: CASQEGRGANVLTF. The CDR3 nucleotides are TGTGCCAGCCAGGAGGGTCGTGGTGCCAACGTCCTGACTTTC.

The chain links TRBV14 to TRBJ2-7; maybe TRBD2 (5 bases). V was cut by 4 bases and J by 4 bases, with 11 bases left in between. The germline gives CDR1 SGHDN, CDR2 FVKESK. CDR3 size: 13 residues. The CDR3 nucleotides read TGTGCCAGCAGCCCCACGGGAAATTACGAGCAGTACTTC. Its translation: CASSPTGNYEQYF.

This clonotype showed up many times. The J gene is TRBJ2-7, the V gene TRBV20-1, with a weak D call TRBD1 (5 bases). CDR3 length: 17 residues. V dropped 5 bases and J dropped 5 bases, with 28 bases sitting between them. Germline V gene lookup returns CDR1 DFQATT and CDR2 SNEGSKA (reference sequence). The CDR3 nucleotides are TGCAGTGCTCCACCCGCAACCGCAGACAGCCGCGTCGACGAGCAGTACTTC. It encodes CSAPPATADSRVDEQYF.

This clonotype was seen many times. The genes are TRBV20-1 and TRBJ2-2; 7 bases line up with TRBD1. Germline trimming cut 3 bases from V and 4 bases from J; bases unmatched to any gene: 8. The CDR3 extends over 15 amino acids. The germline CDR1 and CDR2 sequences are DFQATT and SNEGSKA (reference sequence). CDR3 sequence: CSARTQGVRTGELFF. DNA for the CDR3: TGCAGTGCTAGGACCCAGGGGGTTCGCACCGGGGAGCTGTTTTTT.

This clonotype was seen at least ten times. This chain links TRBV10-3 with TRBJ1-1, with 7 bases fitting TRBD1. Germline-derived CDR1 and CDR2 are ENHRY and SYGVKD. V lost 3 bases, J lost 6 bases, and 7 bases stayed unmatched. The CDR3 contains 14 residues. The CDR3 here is CAISDMMRGPEAFF. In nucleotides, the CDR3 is TGTGCCATCAGTGATATGATGAGGGGGCCTGAAGCTTTCTTT.

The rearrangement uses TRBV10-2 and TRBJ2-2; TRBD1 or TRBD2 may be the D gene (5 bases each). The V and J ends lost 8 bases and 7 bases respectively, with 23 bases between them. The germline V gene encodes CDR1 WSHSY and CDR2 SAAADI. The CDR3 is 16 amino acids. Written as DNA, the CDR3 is TGCGCCAGCGTAACTTCCGGGACGGGGACGGGCGGGGAGCTGTTTTTT. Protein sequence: CASVTSGTGTGGELFF.

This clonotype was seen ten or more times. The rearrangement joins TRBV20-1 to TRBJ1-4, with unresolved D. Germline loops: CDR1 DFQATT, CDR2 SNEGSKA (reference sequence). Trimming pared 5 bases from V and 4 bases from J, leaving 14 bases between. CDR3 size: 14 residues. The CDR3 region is CSAFGPPFNEKLFF. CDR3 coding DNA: TGCAGTGCTTTCGGCCCGCCGTTTAATGAAAAACTGTTTTTT.

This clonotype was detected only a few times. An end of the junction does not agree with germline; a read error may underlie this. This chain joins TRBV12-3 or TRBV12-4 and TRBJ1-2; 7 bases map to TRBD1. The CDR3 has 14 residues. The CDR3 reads CASRATGAFYGYAF. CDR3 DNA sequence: TGTGCCAGCAGGGCCACAGGGGCCTTCTATGGCTACGCCTTC.

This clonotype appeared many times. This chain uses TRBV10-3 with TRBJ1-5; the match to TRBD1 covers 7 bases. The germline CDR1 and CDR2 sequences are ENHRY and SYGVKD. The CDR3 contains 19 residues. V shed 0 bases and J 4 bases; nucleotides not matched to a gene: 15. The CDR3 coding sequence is TGTGCCATCAGTGAGTCGAAGCAGGGGGTGGGACGGTGGAATCAGCCCCAGCATTTT. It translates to CAISESKQGVGRWNQPQHF.